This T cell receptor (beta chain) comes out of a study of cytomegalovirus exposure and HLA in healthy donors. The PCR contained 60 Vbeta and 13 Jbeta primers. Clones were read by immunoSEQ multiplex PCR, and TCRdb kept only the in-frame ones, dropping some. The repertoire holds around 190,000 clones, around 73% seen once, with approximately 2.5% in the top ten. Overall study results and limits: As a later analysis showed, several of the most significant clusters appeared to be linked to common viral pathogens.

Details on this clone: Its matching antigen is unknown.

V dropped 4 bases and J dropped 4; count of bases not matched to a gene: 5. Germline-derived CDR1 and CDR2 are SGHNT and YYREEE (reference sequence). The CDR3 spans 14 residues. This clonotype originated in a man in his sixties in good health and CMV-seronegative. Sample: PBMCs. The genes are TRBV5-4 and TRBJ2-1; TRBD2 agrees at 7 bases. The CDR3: CASSPTSVYNEQFF. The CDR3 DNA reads TGTGCCAGCAGCCCCACTAGCGTATACAATGAGCAGTTCTTC.